What follows are 21 T cell receptor beta chains derived from one specimen sequenced in a study of OX40 agonist ivuxolimab in advanced cancers. Clones were read by immunoSEQ multiplex PCR, and TCRdb kept only the in-frame ones, dropping some. The sample yields about 64,000 clones, roughly nine tenths seen once. The input for sequencing was CD4+ or CD8+ T cells sorted from blood, taken in a trial of the OX40 agonist ivuxolimab. These receptors originate from an adult with an advanced solid tumor such as melanoma, head and neck, liver or kidney cancer.

The chain combines TRBV9 with TRBJ1-5, with D perhaps TRBD1 (6 bases). Germline CDR1 is SGDLS and CDR2 is YYNGEE. CDR3 length: 16 residues. V gave up 4 bases and J gave up 7 bases, with 21 bases separating them. The CDR3 sequence is CASSPGGGGIDQPQHF. The CDR3 DNA is TGTGCCAGCAGCCCGGGAGGAGGGGGGATTGACCAGCCCCAGCATTTT. Based on the CDR3 plus reference TRBV9 and TRBJ1-5, the full variable domain is DSGVTQTPKHLITATGQRVTLRCSPRSGDLSVYWYQQSLDQGLQFLIQYYNGEERAKGNILERFSAQQFPDLHSELNLSSLELGDSALYFCASSPGGGGIDQPQHFGDGTRLSIL.

The chain employs TRBV11-3 and TRBJ2-5; D not certain. The CDR3 has 14 amino acids. V gave up 1 base and J gave up 4 bases, with 10 bases separating them. Germline CDR1 is SGHNT and CDR2 is YENEEA. The CDR3 sequence: CASSLGSWGETQYF. The DNA for the CDR3 is TGTGCCAGCAGCTTAGGGAGCTGGGGAGAGACCCAGTACTTC.

The chain recombines TRBV6-1 with TRBJ1-2, with D tentatively TRBD1 (5 bases). CDR3 size: 13 residues. V was shortened by 10 bases and J by 2 bases, with 14 bases between the two germline ends. Germline values: CDR1 MNHNS, CDR2 SASEGT. The CDR3 protein is CAIRPGLNYGYTF. For the CDR3, the DNA is TGTGCCATCAGACCGGGACTGAACTATGGCTACACCTTC.

The chain joins TRBV28 to TRBJ2-4; 8 nucleotides line up with TRBD1. The CDR3 spans 16 residues. J was trimmed by 2 bases and V by 5 bases; bases with no gene match: 8. Germline V gives CDR1 MDHEN, CDR2 SYDVKM. CDR3 loop: CASSQSGGRSKNIQYF. The CDR3 DNA reads as TGTGCCAGCAGTCAATCAGGGGGCAGGTCCAAAAACATTCAGTACTTC.

The chain carries TRBV6-1 and TRBJ2-2, with a tentative D call TRBD1 (5 bases). This CDR3 has 16 residues. The V gene's germline CDR1 is MNHNS and CDR2 SASEGT. V was cut by 2 bases and J by 2 bases, with 12 bases left in between. The CDR3 spells CASSERQNANTGELFF. As DNA, the CDR3 is TGTGCCAGCAGTGAAAGACAGAACGCTAACACCGGGGAGCTGTTTTTT.

V is TRBV6-1 and J is TRBJ2-1; D uncertain. V lost 2 bases and J lost 0, with 14 bases in between. This CDR3 is 17 amino acids long. CDR1 MNHNS and CDR2 SASEGT come from the germline V gene. CDR3 in amino acids: CASSEYLLVSSYNEQFF. CDR3 DNA: TGTGCCAGCAGTGAATATTTGTTGGTCAGCTCCTACAATGAGCAGTTCTTC.

This chain connects TRBV28 to TRBJ1-2; possibly TRBD1 for D (6 bases). Germline V gives CDR1 MDHEN, CDR2 SYDVKM. Between the trimmed V and J ends, which lost 6 bases and 3 bases, there was a span of 8 bases. CDR3 size: 12 residues. The CDR3, as DNA: TGTGCCAGCAGAGAGGGGGACTATGGCTACACCTTC. It translates to CASREGDYGYTF.

This chain connects TRBV27 to TRBJ2-1; 9 bases align to TRBD2. There are 17 residues in the CDR3. Trimming removed 4 bases from V and 8 bases from J; junction bases left unmatched: 15. Germline CDR1 and CDR2: MNHEY and SMNVEV (reference sequence). The CDR3 DNA reads TGTGCCAGCAGTTCTCCCTCCAGCGGGAGGAATCTCTATGAGCAGTTCTTC. It yields the protein CASSSPSSGRNLYEQFF.

This clone was seen a handful of times. The CDR3 reads CASGFAGPANQPQHF. CDR3 bases: TGTGCTAGTGGTTTCGCGGGCCCCGCGAATCAGCCCCAGCATTTT. The chain recombines TRBV12-5 with TRBJ1-5; D ambiguous. CDR1 is LGHNT, CDR2 FRNRAP, per germline. This CDR3 has 15 residues. Trimming stripped 3 bases from V and 4 bases from J, with 13 bases between.

The rearrangement uses TRBV5-4 and TRBJ2-2; no firm D call. The CDR3 runs 14 residues. Germline loops: CDR1 SGHNT, CDR2 YYREEE (reference sequence). The V gene lost 3 bases and the J gene lost 1 base, with 7 bases spanning the gap. The CDR3 region has the DNA TGTGCCAGCAGCTCGCAACAGAACACCGGGGAGCTGTTTTTT. Its protein is CASSSQQNTGELFF.

The chain carries TRBV28 and TRBJ1-2, with D perhaps matching TRBD1 (5 bases). CDR3 size: 14 residues. The germline V gene has CDR1 MDHEN and CDR2 SYDVKM. With 4 bases removed from V and 4 bases from J, the gap between germline ends came to 13 bases. CDR3 sequence: CASSSSGASYGYTF. Here the CDR3 DNA reads TGTGCCAGCAGTTCTTCCGGGGCCTCCTATGGCTACACCTTC.

The chain combines TRBV7-3 with TRBJ2-6, with 7 bases matching TRBD1. Germline CDR1 is SGHTA and CDR2 is FQGTGA. The V and J ends lost 5 bases and 2 bases, in that order; junction bases with no gene match: 3. The CDR3 length is 15 residues. The CDR3 DNA is TGTGCCAGCAGCCCACAGGGGACTGGGGCCAACGTCCTGACTTTC. Translation gives CASSPQGTGANVLTF.

This clone was recorded once. The genes are TRBV7-6 and TRBJ1-2; the D is unclear. The CDR3 has 13 amino acids. Germline V CDR1 and CDR2: SGHVS, FNYEAQ. With 2 bases removed from V and 2 bases from J, the gap between germline ends came to 6 bases. The CDR3 loop is CASSLIGNYGYTF. The CDR3 DNA is TGTGCCAGCAGCTTAATCGGGAACTATGGCTACACCTTC.

V usage is TRBV4-1 and J usage is TRBJ1-3; unclear D gene. The CDR3 is 14 residues long. Germline V gene lookup returns CDR1 MGHRA and CDR2 YSYEKL. V lost 1 base and J lost 2, with 6 bases in between. The CDR3 is CASSQGVTGNTIYF. CDR3 in DNA: TGCGCCAGCAGCCAAGGGGTAACTGGAAACACCATATATTTT.

Of note for this clone: Distinct nucleotide sequences in the sample also encode this CDR3. CDR3 protein: CASSLQGSSYEQYF. The DNA for the CDR3 is TGCGCCAGCAGCTTACAGGGTAGCTCCTACGAGCAGTACTTC. V gene TRBV5-1 combines with J gene TRBJ2-7, with a tentative D call TRBD1 (6 bases). Germline CDR1 reads SGHRS; CDR2 reads YFSETQ. V lost 2 bases and J lost 0, with 9 bases in between. The CDR3 has 14 residues.

The chain carries TRBV7-9 and TRBJ2-4; perhaps TRBD2 as D (5 bases). The V gene's germline CDR1 is SEHNR and CDR2 FQNEAQ (reference sequence). V lost 5 bases to trimming and J lost 1 base, with 18 bases between them. The CDR3 is 17 amino acids. Written as DNA, the CDR3 is TGTGCCAGCAGCCCCCCTTTGAGGGTTAGCGCCAAAAACATTCAGTACTTC. Translated: CASSPPLRVSAKNIQYF.

This chain joins TRBV5-8 and TRBJ1-4, with D unclear. The length of the CDR3 is 15 residues. Germline V gene lookup returns CDR1 SGHTS and CDR2 YDEGEE. V shed 1 base and J shed 4 bases, with 11 bases lying between them. CDR3 in DNA: TGTGCCAGCAGCTTGCGGGATCTCGGTAATGAAAAACTGTTTTTT. This translates into CASSLRDLGNEKLFF.

The chain carries TRBV30 and TRBJ2-7; 7 positions agree with TRBD1. Per the germline V gene, CDR1 is GTSNPN and CDR2 is SVGIG (reference sequence). Unmatched junction bases numbered 13, after V lost 8 bases and J lost 3 bases. The length of the CDR3 is 14 residues. The chain's CDR3 is CAGTDRNQFYEQYF. The DNA of the CDR3 is TGTGCCGGAACGGACAGGAATCAATTCTACGAGCAGTACTTC.

V usage is TRBV6-1 and J usage is TRBJ2-7, with D possibly being TRBD2 (5 bases). Germline CDR1 and CDR2: MNHNS and SASEGT. This CDR3 has 14 residues. V was cut by 2 bases and J by 6 bases, with 14 bases left in between. CDR3 bases: TGTGCCAGCAGTGAACTGGGTGTGCGGGCCGAGCAGTACTTC. It encodes CASSELGVRAEQYF.

The CDR3 nucleotides read TGTGCCAGCTCCACGGACAGGGGGCACGCTAATGAAAAACTGTTTTTT. This translates into CASSTDRGHANEKLFF. This chain connects TRBV18 to TRBJ1-4; 11 positions agree with TRBD1. The CDR3 loop spans 16 amino acids. V shed 6 bases, J shed 3 bases, and the junction held 6 bases outside the gene matches. Looked up from germline, CDR1 is KGHSH and CDR2 is LQKENI.

The chain uses TRBV7-3 and TRBJ2-7; 7 bases align to TRBD2. Germline CDR1 and CDR2: SGHTA and FQGTGA. This CDR3 contains 13 residues. V was pared by 5 bases and J by 7 bases, with 8 bases of the junction left unmatched. This chain's CDR3 is CASSISGGREQYF. CDR3 bases: TGTGCCAGCAGCATATCGGGGGGAAGAGAGCAGTACTTC.